This entry lists 29 T cell receptor beta chains sequenced from one sample in a study of shared clonotypes between healthy human individuals. Profiling relied on immunoSEQ multiplex PCR, and the TCRdb table lists in-frame clones only, not all of them. The sample shows hundreds of thousands of clones, around 79% of them seen only once. Sequenced sample: PBMCs. These receptor sequences come from a woman aged 40 to 50 in good health. Some clones in this sample may be carry-over from other donors' samples.

On this clone: This CDR3 is also generated by other DNA sequences in the sample. The chain recombines TRBV19 with TRBJ2-2; 10 nucleotides match TRBD1. After removal of 6 bases from V and 3 bases from J, the junction contained 1 base not matched to a gene. Germline values: CDR1 LNHDA, CDR2 SQIVND (reference sequence). This CDR3 region has 14 residues. CDR3 amino acids: CASSGTGDTGELFF. In nucleotides, the CDR3 is TGTGCCAGTAGCGGGACAGGGGACACCGGGGAGCTGTTTTTT.

The chain joins TRBV2 to TRBJ2-3, with no clear D. V lost 6 bases, J lost 8 bases, and 15 bases lay in between. From germline, CDR1 is SNHLY and CDR2 FYNNEI. The CDR3 spans 13 residues. CDR3 DNA: TGTGCCAGCAGCTCAGGTTCCGTCGGTACGCAGTATTTT. This sequence encodes CASSSGSVGTQYF. The complete variable domain, with remaining parts taken from reference TRBV2 and TRBJ2-3, reads EPEVTQTPSHQVTQMGQEVILRCVPISNHLYFYWYRQILGQKVEFLVSFYNNEISEKSEIFDDQFSVERPDGSNFTLKIRSTKLEDSAMYFCASSSGSVGTQYFGPGTRLTVL.

In this sample, this clone turned up once. The rearrangement uses TRBV6-1 and TRBJ2-7; TRBD2 aligns across 7 bases. The CDR3 sequence is 14 residues long. Per the germline V gene, CDR1 is MNHNS and CDR2 is SASEGT. Trimming cost V 6 bases and J 1 base; bases outside gene matches: 6. The CDR3 sequence is CASSGTINSYEQYF. The CDR3 nucleotides read TGTGCCAGCAGCGGGACTATAAATTCCTACGAGCAGTACTTC.

This clone showed up just a few times. The rearrangement links TRBV5-1 to TRBJ2-3; 10 nucleotides agree with TRBD2. The CDR3 runs 15 residues. From germline, CDR1 is SGHRS and CDR2 YFSETQ. V lost 4 bases and J lost 2; bases outside the gene matches: 4. Here the CDR3 DNA reads TGCGCCAGCAGCCTAGCGGGAGTGCTCACAGATACGCAGTATTTT. This sequence encodes CASSLAGVLTDTQYF.

CDR3 DNA: TGTGCCAGCAGCCCTAATGTGGGACTGCTTAATGAAAAACTGTTTTTT. Protein: CASSPNVGLLNEKLFF. The rearrangement links TRBV9 to TRBJ1-4; TRBD1 is a possible D gene (5 bases). V was cut by 4 bases and J by 4 bases, with 17 bases left in between. This CDR3 is built from 16 residues. The germline V gene has CDR1 SGDLS and CDR2 YYNGEE.

The chain is built from TRBV20-1 and TRBJ2-7; no definite D call. The V and J ends lost 3 bases and 8 bases respectively, with 8 bases between them. This CDR3 is 10 amino acids long. Germline V gene lookup returns CDR1 DFQATT and CDR2 SNEGSKA (reference sequence). CDR3 coding DNA: TGCAGTGCTAGCAATAGGAAGCAGTACTTC. Translating it yields CSASNRKQYF.

The V gene is TRBV30, the J gene TRBJ1-4, with 7 bases matching TRBD1. This CDR3 has 15 amino acids. Per germline, CDR1 GTSNPN and CDR2 SVGIG (reference sequence). The ends lost 2 bases at V and 0 bases at J; junction bases unmatched: 3. The CDR3 DNA reads as TGTGCCTGGAGTACAGGGGATGCAACTAATGAAAAACTGTTTTTT. It is translated as CAWSTGDATNEKLFF.

The rearrangement links TRBV5-6 to TRBJ2-3; D perhaps matches TRBD1 (5 bases). The CDR3 sequence is 13 residues long. Germline loops: CDR1 SGHDT, CDR2 YYEEEE. Trimming left V 5 bases short and J 2 bases short, with 9 bases between. This CDR3 reads CASSQGNTDTQYF. CDR3 nucleotide sequence: TGTGCCAGCAGTCAGGGCAACACAGATACGCAGTATTTT.

This chain joins TRBV6-1 and TRBJ1-2; possibly TRBD1 for D (6 bases). Germline V gene lookup returns CDR1 MNHNS and CDR2 SASEGT. The CDR3 sequence is 15 residues long. Trimming pared 2 bases from V and 4 bases from J, leaving 14 bases between. DNA of the CDR3: TGTGCCAGCAGTGAATACAGGGAAATCGCCTATGGCTACACCTTC. It specifies CASSEYREIAYGYTF.

This chain connects TRBV28 to TRBJ2-7; D is possibly TRBD2 (7 bases). This CDR3 region has 14 residues. The V and J ends lost 4 bases and 0 bases respectively, with 10 bases between them. Germline CDR1 is MDHEN and CDR2 is SYDVKM. The CDR3 reads CASSWGGPSYEQYF. The CDR3 DNA is TGTGCCAGCAGTTGGGGGGGGCCCTCCTACGAGCAGTACTTC.

This chain joins TRBV29-1 and TRBJ2-1; 7 nucleotides align to TRBD2. V shed 2 bases, J shed 5 bases, and the junction held 9 bases outside the gene matches. The germline V gene encodes CDR1 SQVTM and CDR2 ANQGSEA. The CDR3 contains 15 residues. CDR3 sequence reads: CSVEWASGHNNEQFF. In DNA form, the CDR3 reads TGCAGCGTTGAATGGGCTAGCGGACACAACAATGAGCAGTTCTTC.

V gene TRBV28 combines with J gene TRBJ2-7; D unresolved. V lost 5 bases and J lost 0, with 8 bases in between. The CDR3 sequence is 13 residues long. Germline V gene data show CDR1 as MDHEN and CDR2 as SYDVKM. CDR3 nucleotides: TGTGCCAGCAGTCCCCCCGGCTCCTACGAGCAGTACTTC. This codes for CASSPPGSYEQYF.

The J gene is TRBJ1-3, the V gene TRBV28; D is undetermined. V was cut by 3 bases and J by 0 bases, with 6 bases left in between. The CDR3 sequence is 14 residues long. Germline CDR1 reads MDHEN; CDR2 reads SYDVKM. CDR3 residues: CASSLLRSGNTIYF. The CDR3 DNA reads TGTGCCAGCAGTTTGCTACGCTCTGGAAACACCATATATTTT. The whole variable domain, remainder taken from reference TRBV28 and TRBJ1-3, is DVKVTQSSRYLVKRTGEKVFLECVQDMDHENMFWYRQDPGLGLRLIYFSYDVKMKEKGDIPEGYSVSREKKERFSLILESASTNQTSMYLCASSLLRSGNTIYFGEGSWLTVV.

This sequence joins TRBV7-9 and TRBJ2-7; D possibly corresponds to TRBD2 (5 bases). Germline values: CDR1 SEHNR, CDR2 FQNEAQ (reference sequence). The length of the CDR3 is 12 residues. The V and J ends lost 2 bases and 8 bases respectively, with 10 bases between them. The CDR3 DNA reads TGTGCCAGCAGCTTAACGGGGAATAAGCAGTACTTC. This translates into CASSLTGNKQYF.

This sequence joins TRBV6-1 and TRBJ2-1, with 11 nucleotides matching TRBD2. Unmatched junction bases numbered 20, after V lost 2 bases and J lost 5 bases. CDR1 and CDR2 from the germline V gene are MNHNS and SASEGT. The CDR3 spans 21 residues. As DNA, the CDR3 is TGTGCCAGCAGTGAATCGACTAGCGGGATTCTCCGACCCCGGCCAAACAATGAGCAGTTCTTC. It translates to CASSESTSGILRPRPNNEQFF.

This clone was detected a few times. This rearrangement joins TRBV5-1 to TRBJ1-1; unclear D gene. CDR1 is SGHRS, CDR2 YFSETQ, per germline. V gave up 0 bases and J gave up 3 bases, with 9 bases separating them. CDR3 length equals 14 residues. This CDR3 is CASSLEGQDTEAFF. DNA for the CDR3: TGCGCCAGCAGCTTGGAAGGTCAGGACACTGAAGCTTTCTTT.

The chain combines TRBV18 with TRBJ1-1; TRBD1 is a possible D gene (6 bases). There are 14 residues in the CDR3. Germline V CDR1 and CDR2: KGHSH, LQKENI. Trimming cost V 3 bases and J 1 base, with 9 bases left between them. The CDR3 protein is CASSPLQGNTEAFF. The CDR3, as DNA: TGTGCCAGCTCACCCCTACAGGGGAACACTGAAGCTTTCTTT.

This clone was found once. This chain links TRBV2 with TRBJ2-7, with D hard to call. Trimming left V 3 bases short and J 2 bases short, with 5 bases between. CDR1 and CDR2 (germline): SNHLY, FYNNEI. The length of the CDR3 is 12 residues. In DNA, the CDR3 is TGTGCCAGCAGTGACGTCACCTACGAGCAGTACTTC. It specifies CASSDVTYEQYF.

This clone showed up just once. The chain is built from TRBV19 and TRBJ1-1, with D tentatively TRBD1 (5 bases). The CDR3 covers 14 residues. Per germline, CDR1 LNHDA and CDR2 SQIVND (reference sequence). Trimming removed 6 bases at V and 1 base at J, with 12 bases between. The CDR3 DNA reads as TGTGCCAGTAGGCAGGGTAATAGGAACACTGAAGCTTTCTTT. It is translated as CASRQGNRNTEAFF.

The chain couples TRBV2 to TRBJ1-5, with 9 bases matching TRBD1. The CDR3 is 14 amino acids. CDR1 SNHLY and CDR2 FYNNEI come from the germline V gene. Trimming at V came to 5 bases and at J to 5 bases, leaving 4 bases not matched to a gene. CDR3 loop: CASSPTGGDQPQHF. CDR3 DNA sequence: TGTGCCAGCAGTCCTACAGGGGGCGATCAGCCCCAGCATTTT. The whole variable domain, filled in from reference TRBV2 and TRBJ1-5, reads EPEVTQTPSHQVTQMGQEVILRCVPISNHLYFYWYRQILGQKVEFLVSFYNNEISEKSEIFDDQFSVERPDGSNFTLKIRSTKLEDSAMYFCASSPTGGDQPQHFGDGTRLSIL.

In the case of this clone: This clone may be a read error of a much larger clone one base away. V usage is TRBV5-4 and J usage is TRBJ2-7; 7 nucleotides line up with TRBD2. Germline CDR1 reads SGHNT; CDR2 reads YYREEE (reference sequence). The CDR3 has 13 amino acids. The CDR3 bases are TGTGCCAGCAGCTTGTATATGGCGGGGGAGCGGTACTTC. Translated, it gives CASSLYMAGERYF.

In regard to this clone: The sample has other DNA sequences that encode this CDR3 too. This sequence joins TRBV30 and TRBJ1-2, with D possibly TRBD1 on 5 matching bases. This CDR3 comprises 11 residues. V was pared by 3 bases and J by 8 bases, with 10 bases between. The germline V gene has CDR1 GTSNPN and CDR2 SVGIG (reference sequence). The CDR3 protein is CAWSRGGGYTF. The CDR3 coding sequence is TGTGCCTGGAGCCGCGGGGGGGGCTACACCTTC.

On this clone: Other DNA sequences in this sample translate to the same CDR3. This chain joins TRBV5-1 and TRBJ2-5, with D unresolved. Deletions cut 0 bases from V and 5 bases from J, with 2 bases between. CDR1 is SGHRS and CDR2 is YFSETQ in the germline V gene. This CDR3 is 11 amino acids long. CDR3 protein: CASSLAETQYF. The CDR3 DNA reads TGCGCCAGCAGCTTGGCCGAGACCCAGTACTTC.

The CDR3 is CASSITVRGGYEQYF. Here the CDR3 DNA reads TGTGCCAGTAGTATCACAGTCCGTGGCGGCTACGAGCAGTACTTC. V is TRBV19 and J is TRBJ2-7; D uncertain. The CDR3 has 15 amino acids. Germline CDR1 reads LNHDA; CDR2 reads SQIVND (reference sequence). Trimming left V 3 bases short and J 3 bases short, with 15 bases between.

V usage is TRBV28 and J usage is TRBJ2-3; possibly TRBD2 for D (6 bases). CDR1 is MDHEN, CDR2 SYDVKM, per germline. Trimming shortened V by 7 bases and J by 2 bases, and 10 bases separated the two germline ends. CDR3 length: 13 amino acids. The CDR3 bases are TGTGCCAGCAAAGGACTACCCACAGATACGCAGTATTTT. This codes for CASKGLPTDTQYF.

The chain uses TRBV9 and TRBJ2-6, with TRBD2 matching 7 bases. Germline V gene lookup returns CDR1 SGDLS and CDR2 YYNGEE. With V trimmed by 6 bases and J by 3 bases, 6 bases remained unmatched. The CDR3 is made up of 15 amino acids. CDR3 bases: TGTGCCAGCACCCCCGGGGGGAGTGGGGCCAACGTCCTGACTTTC. Its protein product is CASTPGGSGANVLTF. Complete variable domain (other parts from reference TRBV9 and TRBJ2-6): DSGVTQTPKHLITATGQRVTLRCSPRSGDLSVYWYQQSLDQGLQFLIQYYNGEERAKGNILERFSAQQFPDLHSELNLSSLELGDSALYFCASTPGGSGANVLTFGAGSRLTVL.

The chain is built from TRBV7-2 and TRBJ2-7, with no clear D. V lost 1 base to trimming and J lost 7 bases, with 20 bases between them. Per germline, CDR1 SGHTA and CDR2 FQGNSA. The CDR3 is 16 residues long. The CDR3 nucleotides are TGTGCCAGCAGCTTAGTTTCCAGCCGGGTTCGAGAGGAGCAGTACTTC. Protein sequence: CASSLVSSRVREEQYF.

This chain joins TRBV23-1 and TRBJ1-5, with 9 nucleotides matching TRBD1. TRBV23-1 is an open reading frame, and its role is uncertain. The length of the CDR3 is 18 residues. V lost 4 bases and J lost 1; bases outside the gene matches: 11. The CDR3 spells CASSLGQGRWWSNQPQHF. The CDR3 DNA reads as TGCGCCAGCAGTCTTGGACAGGGGCGGTGGTGGAGCAATCAGCCCCAGCATTTT.

V and J are TRBV11-2 and TRBJ2-1; D remains ambiguous. V was clipped by 0 bases and J by 7 bases, with 13 bases between them. This CDR3 comprises 15 residues. CDR1 SGHAT and CDR2 FQNNGV come from the germline V gene. CDR3: CASSLEVGVLNEQFF. The CDR3 DNA reads TGTGCCAGCAGCTTAGAAGTCGGAGTGTTGAATGAGCAGTTCTTC.